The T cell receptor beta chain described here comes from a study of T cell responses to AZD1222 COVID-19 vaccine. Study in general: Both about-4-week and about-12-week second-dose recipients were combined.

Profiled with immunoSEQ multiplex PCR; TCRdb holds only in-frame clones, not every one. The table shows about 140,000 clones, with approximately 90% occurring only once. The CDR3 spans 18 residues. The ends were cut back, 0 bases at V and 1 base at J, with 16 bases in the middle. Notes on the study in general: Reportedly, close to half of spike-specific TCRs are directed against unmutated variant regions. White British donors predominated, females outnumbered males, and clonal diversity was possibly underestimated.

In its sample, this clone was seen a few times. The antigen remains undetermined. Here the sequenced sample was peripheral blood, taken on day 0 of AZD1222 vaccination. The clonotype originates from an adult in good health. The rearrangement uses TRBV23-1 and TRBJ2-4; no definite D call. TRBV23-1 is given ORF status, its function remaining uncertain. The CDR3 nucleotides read TGCGCCAGCAGTCAATCGTGGGTTTACACGGATGCCAAAAACATTCAGTACTTC. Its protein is CASSQSWVYTDAKNIQYF.